The T cell receptor beta chain under discussion was sequenced for a study of OX40 agonist ivuxolimab in advanced cancers. In terms of the full investigation: Ivuxolimab was an agonistic, fully human IgG2 monoclonal antibody directed against OX40 (CD134), a costimulatory receptor. Partial responses were achieved by three dose-escalation patients, of whom one had hepatocellular carcinoma and two had cutaneous melanoma. The paper describes the monotherapy dose-escalation part (N = 52 patients) of the phase I trial of ivuxolimab. Of the roughly 52 dose-escalation patients, hepatocellular carcinoma was present in about 20, melanoma in approximately 15, renal cell carcinoma in 9 and head and neck cancer in 9. The point of sequencing TCRbeta in the periphery was to test whether ivuxolimab changed TCR sequence diversity and drove clonal T-cell expansion. Intravenous ivuxolimab was administered to patients every 2 weeks at six dose levels: 0.01, 0.1, 0.3, 1.5, 3 and 10 mg/kg. Prior anti-PD-1, anti-PD-L1 or anti-CTLA-4 therapy was permitted, and less than 45% of dose-escalation patients had received checkpoint inhibitors. In the dose-escalation cohort, 82.7% of patients were male, and the mean age was about 55 years, with a range of about 20 to 90.

Ends trimmed: V by 6 bases, J by 9 bases; bases unmatched to a gene: 8. Its CDR3 holds 15 amino acids, cysteine through phenylalanine. The only DNA kept is the CDR3, 45 bases in frame from the first base. The germline V gene provides CDR1 SNHLY and CDR2 FYNNEI. A few counts support this clone. Its target antigen remains unknown. Base qualities were left out, and no much larger clone turns up one base away. Patients with autoimmune disease history or receiving systemic immunosuppression were excluded from the trial. Peripheral blood for TCR sequencing was collected from all dose cohorts at baseline, on cycle 4 day 1, and on cycle 7 day 1. The samples were drawn from a first-in-human, open-label, multicenter phase I dose-escalation trial of ivuxolimab. Adults with locally advanced or metastatic melanoma, renal cell, hepatocellular, or head and neck squamous cell carcinoma were enrolled in the trial. Before TCR sequencing, CD4+ T cells and CD8+ T cells were sorted from peripheral blood as separate populations.

Genomic DNA was isolated from the sorted cells so that the TCRbeta CDR3 region could be sequenced. TCRbeta CDR3 regions were sequenced using the immunoSEQ Assay. TCRdb's version of the immuneACCESS table is confined to in-frame rearrangements and falls short of the full clone set. An unresolved V gene accounts for under half of the shortfall where checked; the remainder is of unknown origin. The sample table lists about 100,000 clones, about nine tenths of them with a count of one. The biggest ten clones account for 0.31% of the sample. Broader findings and caveats from the paper: On average, CD8+ T cells showed more expanded clones than CD4+ T cells after ivuxolimab. Low levels of normalized T-cell clonal expansion were also shown by some nonresponding patients. The antigen specificity of the clonally expanded peripheral T cells was not determined. Clonal expansion of both CD4+ and CD8+ blood T cells was observed from baseline to week 6 at doses 0.1 to 3.0 mg/kg. In partial responders in the 0.1-3.0 mg/kg groups, normalized peripheral clonal expansion was found to be among the lowest, especially among CD8+ T cells.

The sequencing used CD4+ or CD8+ T cells sorted from blood, collected in a trial of the OX40 agonist ivuxolimab. Recombination linked TRBV2 to TRBJ2-1; a stretch of 13 junction bases matches TRBD2. The clonotype was recovered from an adult with an advanced solid tumor such as melanoma, head and neck, liver or kidney cancer. The CDR3 protein sequence reads: CASSPRTSGRLEQFF. The sequenced DNA is TGTGCCAGCAGCCCCCGGACTAGCGGGAGACTTGAGCAGTTCTTC.